This T cell receptor (beta chain) was profiled in a study of regulatory T cells in long-lasting Graves disease. Study-level background: Freshly diagnosed Graves' patients had used antithyroid drugs for under 3 months.

There are many counts of this clonotype. Its antigen remains unknown. Stated time point: newly diagnosed GD, antithyroid drugs for less than 3 months. The authors made the TCR library using RNA they extracted from PBMCs. It was by American Thyroid Association guidelines that Graves' disease was diagnosed. Study-level points and caveats: TRBV28, TRBJ1-2 and TRBJ2-5 were favored in persistent disease. Exclusively peripheral blood, rather than thyroid tissue, was studied.

Sequencing libraries for TCR beta were prepared with iRepertoire HTBI primers and Arm-PCR of CDR3 regions. Via MiXCR, TCRdb re-called the multiplex PCR reads, giving one row per CDR3 protein. The table shows fewer than 400,000 distinct CDR3 sequences, with 18% occurring only once. Germline V gives CDR1 GTSNPN, CDR2 SVGIG (reference sequence). CDR3 length: 11 residues. The rearrangement joins TRBV30 to TRBJ1-2, with a tentative D call TRBD1 (5 bases). Material: peripheral blood mononuclear cells (PBMCs), obtained at new diagnosis, from a patient treated with antithyroid drugs. The TCR originated in a female donor with Graves disease. CDR3 in DNA: TGTGCGGGCGGCAGGGCAGGAGGCTACACCTTC. Translation: CAGGRAGGYTF.